These 3 T cell receptor beta chains were all obtained from the same sample, sequenced in a study of CD8+ T cells in alopecia areata. Sequencing templates came from extracted RNA that was reverse transcribed into cDNA. Assay used: immunoSEQ multiplex PCR; TCRdb lists only in-frame clones, some missing. This table has some 160,000 clones, about 71% appearing once. Treatment indicated: oral pan-JAK inhibitor, 5-10 mg twice daily. Sequenced material: CD4+ T cells sorted from blood, taken at week 4, from a patient treated with tofacitinib. These receptors were obtained from a human donor with alopecia areata.

The table lists this clone with a count of one. V is TRBV27 and J is TRBJ2-1; TRBD1 matches 9 bases. The trim removed 6 bases at V and 6 bases at J, leaving 6 bases unmatched. CDR3 size: 14 residues. Looked up from germline, CDR1 is MNHEY and CDR2 is SMNVEV (reference sequence). CDR3 sequence: CASRPGQGLNEQFF. In DNA form, the CDR3 reads TGTGCCAGCAGGCCGGGACAGGGACTCAATGAGCAGTTCTTC.

J is TRBJ2-7 and V is TRBV6-1; the D gene is possibly TRBD1 (5 bases). V dropped 8 bases and J dropped 2 bases, with 16 bases sitting between them. The CDR3 covers 14 residues. Germline V gene data show CDR1 as MNHNS and CDR2 as SASEGT. The CDR3 DNA reads as TGTGCCAGCGTCCTGACAAGGGGCCCCTACGAGCAGTACTTC. Translating it yields CASVLTRGPYEQYF.

The count of this clone is one. The gene calls are TRBV30 and TRBJ1-4; no reliable D call. Germline CDR1 GTSNPN, CDR2 SVGIG (reference sequence). The CDR3 runs 12 residues. V lost 1 base to trimming and J lost 8 bases, with 8 bases between them. The DNA for the CDR3 is TGTGCCTGGAGTGCTGTACAGGAAAAACTGTTTTTT. As protein: CAWSAVQEKLFF.